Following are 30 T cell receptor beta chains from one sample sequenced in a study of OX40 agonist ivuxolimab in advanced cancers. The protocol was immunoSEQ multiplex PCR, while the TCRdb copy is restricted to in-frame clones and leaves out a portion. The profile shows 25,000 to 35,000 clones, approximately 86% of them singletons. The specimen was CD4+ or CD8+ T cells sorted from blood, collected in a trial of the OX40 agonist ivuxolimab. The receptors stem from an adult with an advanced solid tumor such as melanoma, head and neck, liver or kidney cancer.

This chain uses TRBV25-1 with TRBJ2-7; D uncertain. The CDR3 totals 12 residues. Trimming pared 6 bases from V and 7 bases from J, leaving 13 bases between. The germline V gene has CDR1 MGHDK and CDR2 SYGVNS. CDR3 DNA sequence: TGTGCCAGCAGCCCAGCCAGTTGGGAGCAGTACTTC. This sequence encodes CASSPASWEQYF.

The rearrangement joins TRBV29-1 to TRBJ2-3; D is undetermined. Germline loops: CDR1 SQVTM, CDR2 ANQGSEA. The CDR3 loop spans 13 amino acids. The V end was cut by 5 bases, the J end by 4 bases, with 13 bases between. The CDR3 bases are TGCAGCGTTCGGCCCGAACCGGCAGATACGCAGTATTTT. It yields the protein CSVRPEPADTQYF.

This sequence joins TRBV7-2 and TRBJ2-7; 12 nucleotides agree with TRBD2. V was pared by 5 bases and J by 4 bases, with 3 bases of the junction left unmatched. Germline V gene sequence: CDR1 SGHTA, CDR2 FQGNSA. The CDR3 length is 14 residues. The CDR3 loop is CASSPGLAGYEQYF. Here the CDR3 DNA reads TGTGCCAGCAGCCCGGGACTAGCGGGTTACGAGCAGTACTTC.

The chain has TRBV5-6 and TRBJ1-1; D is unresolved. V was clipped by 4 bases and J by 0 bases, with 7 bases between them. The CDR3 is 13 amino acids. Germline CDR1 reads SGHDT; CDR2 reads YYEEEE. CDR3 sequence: CASSLTMNTEAFF. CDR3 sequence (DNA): TGTGCCAGCAGCCTAACAATGAACACTGAAGCTTTCTTT.

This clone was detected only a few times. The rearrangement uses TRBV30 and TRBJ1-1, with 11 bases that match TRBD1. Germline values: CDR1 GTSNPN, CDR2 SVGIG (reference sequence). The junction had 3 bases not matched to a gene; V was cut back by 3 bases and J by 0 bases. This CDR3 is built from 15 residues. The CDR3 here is CAWSRDRGMNTEAFF. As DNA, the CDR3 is TGTGCCTGGAGCCGGGACAGGGGGATGAACACTGAAGCTTTCTTT.

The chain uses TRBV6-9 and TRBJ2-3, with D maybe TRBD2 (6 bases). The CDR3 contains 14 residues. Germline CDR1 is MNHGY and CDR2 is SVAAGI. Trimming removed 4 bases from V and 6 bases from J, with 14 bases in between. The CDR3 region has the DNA TGTGCCAGCAGTTCGGGGCTAGCGTCTGATACGCAGTATTTT. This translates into CASSSGLASDTQYF.

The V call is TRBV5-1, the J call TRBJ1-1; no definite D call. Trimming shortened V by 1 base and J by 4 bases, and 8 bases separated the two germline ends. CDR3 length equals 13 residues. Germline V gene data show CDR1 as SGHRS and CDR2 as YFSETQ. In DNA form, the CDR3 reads TGCGCCAGCAGCTTGATGGGTACCACTGAAGCTTTCTTT. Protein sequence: CASSLMGTTEAFF.

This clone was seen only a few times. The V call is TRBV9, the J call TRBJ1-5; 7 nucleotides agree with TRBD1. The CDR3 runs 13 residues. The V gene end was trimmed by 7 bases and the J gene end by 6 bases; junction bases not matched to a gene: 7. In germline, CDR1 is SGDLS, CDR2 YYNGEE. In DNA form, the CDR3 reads TGTGCCAGCTCCACAGGGGACAGTCAGCCCCAGCATTTT. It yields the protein CASSTGDSQPQHF.

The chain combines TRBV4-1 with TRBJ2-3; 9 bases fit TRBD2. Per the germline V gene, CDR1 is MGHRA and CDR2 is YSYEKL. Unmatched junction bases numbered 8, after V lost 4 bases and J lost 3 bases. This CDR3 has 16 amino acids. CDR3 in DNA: TGCGCCAGCAGCCTCCAGAGTAGCGGGAGTACAGATACGCAGTATTTT. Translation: CASSLQSSGSTDTQYF.

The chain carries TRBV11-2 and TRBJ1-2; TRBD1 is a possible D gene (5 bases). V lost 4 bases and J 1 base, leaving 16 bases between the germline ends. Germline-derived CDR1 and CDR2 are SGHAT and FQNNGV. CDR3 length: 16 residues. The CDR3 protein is CASSSELGTGNYGYTF. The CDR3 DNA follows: TGTGCCAGCAGCTCAGAACTAGGGACGGGTAACTATGGCTACACCTTC. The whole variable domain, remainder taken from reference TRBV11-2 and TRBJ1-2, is EAGVAQSPRYKIIEKRQSVAFWCNPISGHATLYWYQQILGQGPKLLIQFQNNGVVDDSQLPKDRFSAERLKGVDSTLKIQPAKLEDSAVYLCASSSELGTGNYGYTFGSGTRLTVV.

The CDR3 DNA reads as TGTGCCAGCAGTTTAGTCAGAACTGGCATGCCCTTCTACGAGCAGTACTTC. This translates into CASSLVRTGMPFYEQYF. This rearrangement joins TRBV27 to TRBJ2-7; no clear D gene. V lost 2 bases and J lost 3, with 20 bases in between. This CDR3 is built from 17 residues. Germline V gives CDR1 MNHEY, CDR2 SMNVEV (reference sequence).

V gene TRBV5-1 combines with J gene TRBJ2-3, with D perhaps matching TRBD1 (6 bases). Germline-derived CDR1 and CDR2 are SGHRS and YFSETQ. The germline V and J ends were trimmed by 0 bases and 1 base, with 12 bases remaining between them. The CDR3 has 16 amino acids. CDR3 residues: CASSLAQGLGTDTQYF. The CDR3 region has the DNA TGCGCCAGCAGCTTGGCCCAGGGGCTCGGCACAGATACGCAGTATTTT.

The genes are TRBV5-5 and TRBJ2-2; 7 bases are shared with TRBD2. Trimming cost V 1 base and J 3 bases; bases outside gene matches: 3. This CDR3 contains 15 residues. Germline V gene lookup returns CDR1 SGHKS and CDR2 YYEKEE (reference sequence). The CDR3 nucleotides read TGTGCCAGCAGCTTGTACACTAGCGACACCGGGGAGCTGTTTTTT. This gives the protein CASSLYTSDTGELFF.

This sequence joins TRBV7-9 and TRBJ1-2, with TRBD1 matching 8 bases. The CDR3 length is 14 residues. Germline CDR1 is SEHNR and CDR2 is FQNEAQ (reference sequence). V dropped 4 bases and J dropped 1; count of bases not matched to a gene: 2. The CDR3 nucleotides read TGTGCCAGCAGCTCCGGACAGGGTAACTATGGCTACACCTTC. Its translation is CASSSGQGNYGYTF. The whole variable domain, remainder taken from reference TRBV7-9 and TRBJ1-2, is DTGVSQNPRHKITKRGQNVTFRCDPISEHNRLYWYRQTLGQGPEFLTYFQNEAQLEKSRLLSDRFSAERPKGSFSTLEIQRTEQGDSAMYLCASSSGQGNYGYTFGSGTRLTVV.

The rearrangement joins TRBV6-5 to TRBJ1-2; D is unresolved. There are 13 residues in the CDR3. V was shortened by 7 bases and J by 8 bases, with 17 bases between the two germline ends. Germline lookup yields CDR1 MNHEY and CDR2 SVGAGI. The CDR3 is CASTLDDLEGYTF. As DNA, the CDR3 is TGTGCCAGCACCTTGGACGACCTAGAGGGCTACACCTTC.

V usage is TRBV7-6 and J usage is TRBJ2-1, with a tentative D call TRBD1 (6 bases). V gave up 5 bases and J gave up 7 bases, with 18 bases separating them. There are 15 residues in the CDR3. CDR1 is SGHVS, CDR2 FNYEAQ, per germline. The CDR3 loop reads CASSQITGIRNEQFF. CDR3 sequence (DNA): TGTGCCAGCAGCCAAATAACAGGGATAAGGAATGAGCAGTTCTTC.

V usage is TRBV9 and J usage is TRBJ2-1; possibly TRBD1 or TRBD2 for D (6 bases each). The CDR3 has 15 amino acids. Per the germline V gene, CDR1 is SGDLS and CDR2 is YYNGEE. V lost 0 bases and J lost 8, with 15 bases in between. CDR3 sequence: CASSVEGGVFDEQFF. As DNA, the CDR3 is TGTGCCAGCAGCGTAGAGGGGGGCGTCTTCGATGAGCAGTTCTTC.

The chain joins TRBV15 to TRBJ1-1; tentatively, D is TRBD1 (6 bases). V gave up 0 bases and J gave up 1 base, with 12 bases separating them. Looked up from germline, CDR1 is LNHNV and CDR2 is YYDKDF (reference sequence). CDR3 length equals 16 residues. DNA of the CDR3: TGTGCCACCAGCAGAGAAAAAATGGGGGCGAACACTGAAGCTTTCTTT. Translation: CATSREKMGANTEAFF.

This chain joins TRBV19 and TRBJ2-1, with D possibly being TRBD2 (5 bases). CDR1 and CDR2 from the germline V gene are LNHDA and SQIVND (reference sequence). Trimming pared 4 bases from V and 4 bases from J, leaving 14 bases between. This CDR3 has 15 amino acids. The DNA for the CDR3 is TGTGCCAGTAGTACCTCACTAGGACGATACAATGAGCAGTTCTTC. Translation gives CASSTSLGRYNEQFF.

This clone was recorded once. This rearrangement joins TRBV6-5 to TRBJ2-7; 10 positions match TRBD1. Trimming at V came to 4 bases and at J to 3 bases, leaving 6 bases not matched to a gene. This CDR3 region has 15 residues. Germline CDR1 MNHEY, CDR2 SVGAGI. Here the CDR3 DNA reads TGTGCCAGCAGTTCCGGGACAGGGGTATACTACGAGCAGTACTTC. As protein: CASSSGTGVYYEQYF.

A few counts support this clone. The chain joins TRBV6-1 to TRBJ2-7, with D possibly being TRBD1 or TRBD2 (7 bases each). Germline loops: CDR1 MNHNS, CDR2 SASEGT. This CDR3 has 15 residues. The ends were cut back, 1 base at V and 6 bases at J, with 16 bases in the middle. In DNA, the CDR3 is TGTGCCAGCAGTGAAGGGGAGGGGGCCCCCTCCGAGCAGTACTTC. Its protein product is CASSEGEGAPSEQYF.

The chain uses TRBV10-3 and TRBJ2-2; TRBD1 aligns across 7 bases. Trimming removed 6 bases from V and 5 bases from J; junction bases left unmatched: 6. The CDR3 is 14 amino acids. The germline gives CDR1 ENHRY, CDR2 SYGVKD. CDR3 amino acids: CAISVRTGTGELFF. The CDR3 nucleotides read TGTGCCATCAGCGTCCGGACAGGAACCGGGGAGCTGTTTTTT.

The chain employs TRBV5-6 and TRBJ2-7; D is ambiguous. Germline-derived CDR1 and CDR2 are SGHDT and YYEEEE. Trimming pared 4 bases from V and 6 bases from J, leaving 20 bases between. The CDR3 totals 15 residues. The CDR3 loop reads CASSPDSGLGSEQYF. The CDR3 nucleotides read TGTGCCAGCAGCCCAGACTCTGGGTTAGGCTCCGAGCAGTACTTC.

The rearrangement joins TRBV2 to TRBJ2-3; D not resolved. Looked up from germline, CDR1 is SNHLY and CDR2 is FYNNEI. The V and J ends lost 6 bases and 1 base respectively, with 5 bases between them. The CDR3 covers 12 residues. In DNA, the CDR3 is TGTGCCAGCAGCCCAGGCACAGATACGCAGTATTTT. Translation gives CASSPGTDTQYF.

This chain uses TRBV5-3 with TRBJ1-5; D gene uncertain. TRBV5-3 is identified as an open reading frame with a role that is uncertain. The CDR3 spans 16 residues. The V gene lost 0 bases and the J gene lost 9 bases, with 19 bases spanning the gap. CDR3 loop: CARSLESPPPAGPQHF. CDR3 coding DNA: TGTGCCAGAAGCTTGGAATCCCCGCCGCCGGCAGGGCCCCAGCATTTT.

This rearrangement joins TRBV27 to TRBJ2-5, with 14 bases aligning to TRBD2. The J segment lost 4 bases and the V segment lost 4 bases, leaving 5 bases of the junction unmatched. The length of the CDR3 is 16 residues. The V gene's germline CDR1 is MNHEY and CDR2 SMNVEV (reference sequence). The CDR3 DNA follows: TGTGCCAGCAGTTCCCCGGGACTAGCGGGAGTAGAGACCCAGTACTTC. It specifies CASSSPGLAGVETQYF.

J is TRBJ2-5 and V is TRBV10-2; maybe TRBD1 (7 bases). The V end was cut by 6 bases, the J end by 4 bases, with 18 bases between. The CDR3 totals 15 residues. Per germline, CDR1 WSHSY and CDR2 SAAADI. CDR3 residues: CASRGQEGLVETQYF. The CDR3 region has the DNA TGCGCCAGCAGAGGACAGGAGGGTTTGGTAGAGACCCAGTACTTC.

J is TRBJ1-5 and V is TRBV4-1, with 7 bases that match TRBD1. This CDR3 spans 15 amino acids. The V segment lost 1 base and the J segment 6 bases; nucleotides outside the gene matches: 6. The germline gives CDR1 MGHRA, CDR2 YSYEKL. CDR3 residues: CASSQVEGAGQPQHF. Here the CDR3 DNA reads TGCGCCAGCAGCCAAGTTGAGGGGGCCGGTCAGCCCCAGCATTTT.

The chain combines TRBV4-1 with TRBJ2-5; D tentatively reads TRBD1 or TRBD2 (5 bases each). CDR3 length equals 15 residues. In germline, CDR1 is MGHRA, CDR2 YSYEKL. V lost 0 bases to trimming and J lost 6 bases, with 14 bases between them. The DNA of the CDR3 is TGCGCCAGCAGCCAAGATCGATCCGGGGCTAAGACCCAGTACTTC. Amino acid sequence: CASSQDRSGAKTQYF.

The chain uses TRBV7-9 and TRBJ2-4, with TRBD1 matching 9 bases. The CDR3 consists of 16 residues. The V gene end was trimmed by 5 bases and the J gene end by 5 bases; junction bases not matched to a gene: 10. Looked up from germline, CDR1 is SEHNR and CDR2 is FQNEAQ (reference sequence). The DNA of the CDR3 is TGTGCCAGCAGCCCTGCGAACAGGGGGCTTGAAAACATTCAGTACTTC. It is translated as CASSPANRGLENIQYF.